Following are 12 T cell receptor beta chains from one sample sequenced in a study of T-cell memory formation after mild COVID-19. TCRdb reprocessed the 5' RACE reads via MiXCR and lists one record per CDR3 protein. The sample carries about 130,000 distinct CDR3 sequences, approximately 26% recorded once. Sequencing used PBMCs or a T cell subset sorted from them (not recorded which). The receptor set was obtained from an adult woman who had mild COVID-19 (a few samples of this study predate the infection). Cell type and time point are not known.

This clonotype was seen only a few times. The chain links TRBV5-6 to TRBJ2-7, with D hard to call. This CDR3 region has 13 residues. Trimming took off 3 bases at V and 2 bases at J, with 9 bases between the two ends. CDR1 is SGHDT, CDR2 YYEEEE, per germline. As DNA, the CDR3 is TGTGCCAGCAGCTCCGGGTCGCCCTACGAGCAGTACTTC. It translates to CASSSGSPYEQYF.

This clonotype has only a few counts. The chain combines TRBV20-1 with TRBJ1-1; TRBD1 might be the D (5 bases). V lost 6 bases and J lost 9, with 14 bases in between. The CDR3 is 11 residues long. Germline-derived CDR1 and CDR2 are DFQATT and SNEGSKA (reference sequence). The CDR3 protein is CSALPGVQAFF. The CDR3 DNA reads TGCAGTGCCCTACCGGGGGTACAAGCTTTCTTT.

The sample holds many counts of this clonotype. The rearrangement links TRBV4-1 to TRBJ2-3; 8 bases fit TRBD2. V shed 1 base, J shed 5 bases, and the junction held 8 bases outside the gene matches. CDR1 is MGHRA and CDR2 is YSYEKL in the germline V gene. The CDR3 has 16 residues. As DNA, the CDR3 is TGCGCCAGCAGCCAAGTCGCGGCGGGGGGCCTAGATACGCAGTATTTT. Amino acids: CASSQVAAGGLDTQYF.

CDR3 sequence: CATSRDASGGLGYGYTF. CDR3 coding DNA: TGTGCCACCAGCAGAGATGCGTCTGGGGGTCTTGGCTATGGCTACACCTTC. The chain has TRBV15 and TRBJ1-2; D is perhaps TRBD1 (5 bases). This CDR3 has 17 amino acids. Deletions cut 0 bases from V and 4 bases from J, with 18 bases between. Germline V gene sequence: CDR1 LNHNV, CDR2 YYDKDF (reference sequence).

The chain couples TRBV12-3 or TRBV12-4 to TRBJ2-3; D possibly matches TRBD1 or TRBD2 (5 bases each). CDR3 size: 15 residues. Trimming cost V 7 bases and J 0 bases, with 14 bases left between them. The CDR3 region is CASTTGRSSTDTQYF. CDR3 sequence (DNA): TGTGCCAGCACCACGGGACGGTCTAGCACAGATACGCAGTATTTT.

This chain uses TRBV27 with TRBJ2-7; a possible D gene is TRBD2 (5 bases). CDR1 MNHEY and CDR2 SMNVEV come from the germline V gene (reference sequence). V gave up 3 bases and J gave up 3 bases, with 18 bases separating them. This CDR3 region has 16 residues. DNA of the CDR3: TGTGCCAGCAGTTTGTGGGCACCGAAAGGGAGCTACGAGCAGTACTTC. It yields the protein CASSLWAPKGSYEQYF.

This clonotype turned up a few times. The V and J genes are TRBV13 and TRBJ2-3; no firm D call. The CDR3 contains 14 residues. Germline V lookup: CDR1 PRHDT, CDR2 FYEKMQ (reference sequence). V lost 4 bases, J lost 1 base, and 9 bases lay in between. The DNA for the CDR3 is TGTGCCAGCAGCTCGAGGAGTGGCACAGATACGCAGTATTTT. It translates to CASSSRSGTDTQYF.

There are a few counts of this clonotype. CDR3 bases: TGTGCCACCAGTGGAGGGGGGATCCCCTACGAGCAGTACTTC. Its translation is CATSGGGIPYEQYF. The rearrangement joins TRBV24-1 to TRBJ2-7, with D perhaps given as TRBD1 or TRBD2 (6 bases each). From germline, CDR1 is KGHDR and CDR2 SFDVKD. V lost 5 bases and J lost 2, with 12 bases in between. The CDR3 contains 14 residues.

Here the CDR3 DNA reads TGTGCCACCAGCAAATACAGGGGATCGACCACAGATACGCAGTATTTT. Residues: CATSKYRGSTTDTQYF. The chain couples TRBV24-1 to TRBJ2-3; 7 nucleotides agree with TRBD1. Trimming removed 7 bases from V and 2 bases from J; junction bases left unmatched: 11. Germline-derived CDR1 and CDR2 are KGHDR and SFDVKD. This CDR3 spans 16 amino acids.

This clonotype has a single count. The rearrangement joins TRBV9 to TRBJ2-5; no clear D gene. CDR3 size: 15 residues. CDR1 and CDR2 (germline): SGDLS, YYNGEE. Trimming left V 2 bases short and J 2 bases short, with 13 bases between. The CDR3 sequence is CASSVQSTVQETQYF. In nucleotides, the CDR3 is TGTGCCAGCAGCGTTCAGTCCACCGTACAAGAGACCCAGTACTTC. Full variable domain (outside the CDR3, taken from reference TRBV9 and TRBJ2-5): DSGVTQTPKHLITATGQRVTLRCSPRSGDLSVYWYQQSLDQGLQFLIQYYNGEERAKGNILERFSAQQFPDLHSELNLSSLELGDSALYFCASSVQSTVQETQYFGPGTRLLVL.

This clonotype has more than one count but fewer than ten. This chain connects TRBV9 to TRBJ2-1; TRBD1 aligns across 9 bases. Germline V gives CDR1 SGDLS, CDR2 YYNGEE. V trimming: 3 bases; J trimming: 16 bases; junction bases outside the gene matches: 8. The CDR3 is made up of 12 amino acids. The CDR3 is CASSAPGTGFFF. CDR3 in DNA: TGTGCCAGCAGCGCCCCCGGGACAGGGTTCTTCTTC.

This clonotype appeared a single time. The gene calls are TRBV28 and TRBJ2-1; D is possibly TRBD1 (6 bases). This CDR3 region has 16 residues. Looked up from germline, CDR1 is MDHEN and CDR2 is SYDVKM. V dropped 5 bases and J dropped 0 bases, with 14 bases sitting between them. CDR3 loop: CASSPVGQSSYNEQFF. CDR3 sequence (DNA): TGTGCCAGCAGTCCCGTCGGACAGAGCTCCTACAATGAGCAGTTCTTC.